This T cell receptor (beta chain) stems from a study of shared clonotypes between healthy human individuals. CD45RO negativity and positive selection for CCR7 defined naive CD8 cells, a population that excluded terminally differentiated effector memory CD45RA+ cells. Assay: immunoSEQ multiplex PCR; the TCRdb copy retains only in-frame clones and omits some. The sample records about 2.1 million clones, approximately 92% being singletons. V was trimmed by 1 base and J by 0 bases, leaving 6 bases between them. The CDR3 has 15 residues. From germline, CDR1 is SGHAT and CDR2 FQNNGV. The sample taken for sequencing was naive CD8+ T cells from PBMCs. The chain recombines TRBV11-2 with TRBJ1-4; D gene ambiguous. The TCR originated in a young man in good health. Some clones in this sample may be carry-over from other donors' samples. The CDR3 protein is CASSLAPATNEKLFF. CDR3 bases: TGTGCCAGCAGCTTAGCCCCCGCAACTAATGAAAAACTGTTTTTT.